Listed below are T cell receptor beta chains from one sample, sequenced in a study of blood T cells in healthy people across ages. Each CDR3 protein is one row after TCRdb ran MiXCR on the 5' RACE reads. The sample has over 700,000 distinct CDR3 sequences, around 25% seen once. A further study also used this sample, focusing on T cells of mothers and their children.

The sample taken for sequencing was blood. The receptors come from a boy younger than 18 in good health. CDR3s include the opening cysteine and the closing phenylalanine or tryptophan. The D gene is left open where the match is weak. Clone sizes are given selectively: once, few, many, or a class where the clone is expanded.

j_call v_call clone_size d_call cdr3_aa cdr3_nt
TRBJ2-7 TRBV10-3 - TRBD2 CAKPSSGDSYEQYF TGTGCCAAGCCTTCTAGCGGGGATTCTTACGAGCAGTACTTC
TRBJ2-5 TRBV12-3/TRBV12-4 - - CASCVGSGLQETQYF TGTGCCAGCTGCGTCGGGTCGGGGCTACAAGAGACCCAGTACTTC
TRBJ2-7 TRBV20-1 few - CSARLGPPAEQYF TGCAGTGCTAGATTGGGACCTCCGGCCGAGCAGTACTTC
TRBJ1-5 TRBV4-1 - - CASSQGQDNQPQHF TGCGCCAGCAGCCAAGGACAGGATAATCAGCCCCAGCATTTT
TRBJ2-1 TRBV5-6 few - CASSLYRLYNEQLF TGCGCCAGCAGCTTGTATAGGCTCTACAATGAGCAGCTCTTC
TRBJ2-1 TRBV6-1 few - CATRGDYNEQFF TGTGCCACTAGAGGGGACTACAATGAGCAGTTCTTC
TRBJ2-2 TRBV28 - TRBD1 CASSFLTGVGELFF TGTGCCAGCAGTTTCCTGACAGGGGTCGGGGAGCTGTTTTTT
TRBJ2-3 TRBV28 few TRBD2 CASSPRLAPTDTQYF TGTGCCAGCAGTCCCCGACTAGCACCCACAGATACGCAGTATTTT
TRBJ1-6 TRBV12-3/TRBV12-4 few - CASSTTDTLHF TGTGCCAGCAGTACGACAGATACACTCCACTTT
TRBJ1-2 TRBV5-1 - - CASSLSAESYGYTF TGCGCCAGCAGCTTGTCAGCAGAGTCCTATGGCTACACCTTC
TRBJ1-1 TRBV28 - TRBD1 CASSFNRGPRVNTEAFF TGTGCCAGCAGTTTCAATAGGGGGCCGCGGGTGAACACTGAAGCTTTCTTT
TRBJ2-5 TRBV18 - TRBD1 CASSTDRRETQYF TGTGCCAGCTCCACGGACAGGAGGGAGACCCAGTACTTC
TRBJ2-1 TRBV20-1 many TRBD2 CSARLAGAKVYNEQFF TGCAGTGCTAGACTAGCGGGAGCGAAGGTCTACAATGAGCAGTTCTTC
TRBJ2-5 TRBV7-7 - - CASSPRVSQETQYF TGTGCTAGCAGCCCCAGGGTTTCTCAAGAGACCCAGTACTTC
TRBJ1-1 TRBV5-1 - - CASSLGQTEAFF TGCGCCAGCAGCTTGGGGCAGACAGAAGCTTTCTTT
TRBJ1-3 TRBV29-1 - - CSVGEPAGGNTIYF TGCAGCGTTGGTGAGCCCGCGGGGGGAAACACCATATATTTT
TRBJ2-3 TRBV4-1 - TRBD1 CASSSGTGAWDTQYF TGCGCCAGCAGCTCCGGGACAGGGGCGTGGGATACGCAGTATTTT
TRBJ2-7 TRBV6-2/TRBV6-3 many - CASSQNSYEQYF TGTGCCAGCAGCCAGAACTCCTACGAGCAGTACTTC
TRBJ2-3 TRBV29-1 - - CSVENQKTDTQYF TGCAGCGTTGAAAACCAGAAAACAGATACGCAGTATTTT
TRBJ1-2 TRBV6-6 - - CASSYEGGGYTF TGTGCCAGCAGTTACGAGGGAGGGGGCTACACCTTC
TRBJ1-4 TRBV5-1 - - CASSFGSANEKLFF TGCGCCAGCAGTTTTGGATCGGCTAATGAAAAACTGTTTTTT
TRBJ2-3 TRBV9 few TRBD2 CASSATTSGTTDTQYF TGTGCCAGCAGCGCCACGACTAGCGGGACAACAGATACGCAGTATTTT
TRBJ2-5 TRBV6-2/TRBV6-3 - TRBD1 CASRGQVETQYF TGTGCCAGCAGGGGACAGGTAGAGACCCAGTACTTC
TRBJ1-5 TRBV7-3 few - CASSVEAQHF TGTGCCAGCAGCGTTGAGGCCCAGCATTTT
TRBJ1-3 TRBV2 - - CASSTTGVSSGNTIYF TGTGCCAGCAGTACCACCGGCGTCAGCTCTGGAAACACCATATATTTT
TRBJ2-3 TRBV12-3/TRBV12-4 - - CASRTEGRDTQYF TGTGCCAGCAGGACAGAGGGGCGAGATACGCAGTATTTT
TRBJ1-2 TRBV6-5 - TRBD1 CASSYSNPQTGLYGYTF TGTGCCAGCAGTTACTCGAATCCCCAGACAGGGCTATATGGCTACACCTTC
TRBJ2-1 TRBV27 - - CASSPGEGRFYNEQFF TGTGCCAGCAGTCCCGGTGAAGGGCGATTCTACAATGAGCAGTTCTTC
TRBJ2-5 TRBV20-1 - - CSAGLIVLETQYF TGCAGTGCAGGCCTAATAGTTCTGGAGACCCAGTACTTC
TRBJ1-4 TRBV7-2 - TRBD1 CASSLAGSGGEKLFF TGTGCCAGCAGCTTAGCAGGGTCAGGGGGTGAAAAACTGTTTTTT
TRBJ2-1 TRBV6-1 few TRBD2 CASSPRYLAGVGNEQFF TGTGCCAGCAGCCCCCGCTATCTAGCGGGAGTTGGAAATGAGCAGTTCTTC
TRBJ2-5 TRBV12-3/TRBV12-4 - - CASSLGSTKETQYF TGTGCCAGCAGTTTGGGCAGTACGAAAGAGACCCAGTACTTC
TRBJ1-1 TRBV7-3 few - CASSPGTGAEAFF TGTGCCAGCAGCCCCGGGACGGGGGCTGAAGCTTTCTTT
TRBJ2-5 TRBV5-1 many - CASSSQGETQYF TGCGCCAGCAGCTCCCAGGGGGAGACCCAGTACTTC
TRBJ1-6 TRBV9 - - CASSVYGTSPLHF TGTGCCAGCAGCGTATATGGTACCTCACCCCTCCACTTT
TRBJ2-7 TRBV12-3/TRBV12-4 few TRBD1 CASSSPGQRYEQYF TGTGCCAGCAGTTCTCCGGGACAGCGCTACGAGCAGTACTTC
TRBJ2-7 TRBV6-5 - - CASSSQGLHYEQYF TGTGCCAGCAGTTCCCAAGGACTCCACTACGAGCAGTACTTC
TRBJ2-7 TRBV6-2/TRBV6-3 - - CASSPHGSGYEQYF TGTGCCAGCAGTCCCCATGGTTCGGGCTACGAGCAGTACTTC
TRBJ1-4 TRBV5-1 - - CASSLVTGEEGEKLFF TGCGCCAGCAGCTTGGTAACAGGCGAAGAGGGAGAAAAACTGTTTTTT
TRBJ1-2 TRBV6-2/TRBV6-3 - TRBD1 CATETGGGYGYTF TGTGCCACCGAGACAGGGGGCGGATATGGCTACACCTTC
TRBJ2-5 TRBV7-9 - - CASSSEDNQETQYF TGTGCCAGCAGCTCGGAGGACAACCAAGAGACCCAGTACTTC
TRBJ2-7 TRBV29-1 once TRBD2 CSVGRTSGVREQYF TGCAGCGTTGGGAGGACTAGCGGGGTTAGGGAGCAGTACTTC
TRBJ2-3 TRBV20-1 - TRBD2 CSARDSSGSTDTQYF TGCAGTGCTAGAGATTCTAGCGGTAGCACAGATACGCAGTATTTT
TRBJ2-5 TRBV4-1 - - CASSQVLQGDETQYF TGCGCCAGCAGCCAAGTCCTACAAGGAGACGAGACCCAGTACTTC
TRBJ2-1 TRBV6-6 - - CASSYYGVQFF TGTGCCAGCAGTTACTACGGTGTGCAGTTCTTC
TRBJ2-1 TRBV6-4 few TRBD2 CASSVSGDPYNEQFF TGTGCCAGCAGTGTTAGCGGGGACCCGTACAATGAGCAGTTCTTC
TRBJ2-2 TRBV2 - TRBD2 CASRLADTGELFF TGTGCCAGCAGACTAGCGGACACCGGGGAGCTGTTTTTT
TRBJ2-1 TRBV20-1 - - CSARAGVMSSYNEQFF TGCAGTGCTAGAGCGGGAGTGATGAGCTCCTACAATGAGCAGTTCTTC
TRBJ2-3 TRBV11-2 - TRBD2 CASSPGTSGYTDTQYF TGTGCCAGCAGCCCAGGGACTAGCGGCTACACAGATACGCAGTATTTT
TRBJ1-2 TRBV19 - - CASSPSGQVSYGYTF TGTGCCAGTAGTCCCTCCGGCCAGGTTAGCTATGGCTACACCTTC
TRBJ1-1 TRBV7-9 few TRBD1 CASSFLWTGALGTEAFF TGTGCCAGCAGCTTTCTGTGGACAGGGGCTCTTGGCACTGAAGCTTTCTTT
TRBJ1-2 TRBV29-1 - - CSVEGAPYGYTF TGCAGCGTTGAAGGAGCCCCCTATGGCTACACCTTC
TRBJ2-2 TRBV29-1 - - CSVEERGIGGELFF TGCAGCGTTGAGGAGCGAGGGATAGGCGGGGAGCTGTTTTTT
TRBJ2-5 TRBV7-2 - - CASSQGGGATMEEQYF TGTGCCAGCAGCCAAGGCGGCGGCGCAACCATGGAGGAGCAGTACTTC